This T cell receptor beta chain was captured by sequencing in a study of CD8+CD57+ T cells in acquired aplastic anemia. Study findings and constraints: Statistical testing detected no significant gap in CD8+ Simpson's diversity between patients and controls.

Comments on this clonotype: Its antigen is as yet unknown.

From germline, CDR1 is SEHNR and CDR2 FQNEAQ (reference sequence). The CDR3 has 12 amino acids. Trimming pared 5 bases from V and 7 bases from J, leaving 11 bases between. The study profiled TCR beta VDJ and CDR3 using genomic DNA as template. MiXCR, run by TCRdb on the reads, gives a single entry per CDR3 protein. This sample yields about 81,000 distinct CDR3 sequences, of which approximately 46% are seen a single time; 60% to 75% belongs to the top ten. The receptor's source is a human donor in good health, serving as a control. The rearrangement joins TRBV7-9 to TRBJ2-5, with D perhaps TRBD1 (5 bases). Sequencing used sorted CD4+, CD8+, or CD8+CD57+ T cells (not recorded which) from PBMCs. The CDR3 reads CASSLPRGTQYF. The CDR3 DNA reads TGTGCCAGCAGCCTGCCAAGGGGGACCCAGTACTTC.